The 5 T cell receptor beta chains in this list originate from one sample, sequenced in a study of early T cells in non-severe SARS-CoV-2 infection. TCRdb called the 5' RACE reads again in MiXCR, with one record for every CDR3 protein. The table has tens of thousands of distinct CDR3 sequences, roughly a sixth seen once; the top ten hold approximately 12%. The source material was whole blood. These receptors were taken from an adult who was a healthcare worker with PCR-confirmed SARS-CoV-2 infection or an uninfected control (not recorded which).

Only a few counts were recorded for this clonotype. The genes are TRBV4-2 and TRBJ2-4, with 8 positions matching TRBD2. Germline V gene data show CDR1 as LGHNA and CDR2 as YNFKEQ. Trimming at V came to 0 bases and at J to 3 bases, leaving 4 bases not matched to a gene. This CDR3 comprises 16 residues. CDR3 region: CASSQEREGIKNIQYF. The CDR3 DNA sequence: TGTGCCAGCAGCCAAGAACGGGAGGGTATCAAAAACATTCAGTACTTC.

This clonotype showed up just a few times. The genes are TRBV3-1 and TRBJ2-7; weak D call: TRBD2 (5 bases). With 7 bases removed from V and 5 bases from J, the gap between germline ends came to 9 bases. Germline V gives CDR1 LGHDT, CDR2 YNNKEL (reference sequence). The CDR3 is made up of 11 amino acids. The CDR3 is CASTARDEQYF. CDR3 coding DNA: TGTGCCAGCACGGCGAGGGACGAGCAGTACTTC.

This clonotype was counted between two and nine times. The chain joins TRBV7-6 to TRBJ2-7, with D possibly being TRBD1 (6 bases). This CDR3 has 14 residues. Germline V gene data show CDR1 as SGHVS and CDR2 as FNYEAQ. V lost 1 base and J lost 5, with 12 bases in between. This chain's CDR3 is CASSLGGNRDEQYF. The CDR3 DNA is TGTGCCAGCAGCTTAGGGGGGAACAGGGACGAGCAGTACTTC.

This clonotype came up a few times. V usage is TRBV6-4 and J usage is TRBJ2-3; TRBD2 agrees at 9 bases. V was clipped by 0 bases and J by 4 bases; unmatched bases: 5. The CDR3 has 16 residues. The V gene's germline CDR1 is MRHNA and CDR2 SNTAGT. The CDR3 protein is CASSDSSGSGADTQYF. The CDR3 DNA sequence: TGTGCCAGCAGTGACTCTAGCGGGAGTGGGGCAGATACGCAGTATTTT.

The table lists this clonotype with many counts. V usage is TRBV18 and J usage is TRBJ1-5, with 7 bases identical to TRBD1. This CDR3 has 15 residues. CDR1 is KGHSH, CDR2 LQKENI, per germline. The J segment lost 2 bases and the V segment lost 6 bases, leaving 7 bases of the junction unmatched. The DNA for the CDR3 is TGTGCCAGCTCCCTAGAGGGGGCAGGCAATCAGCCCCAGCATTTT. Amino acids: CASSLEGAGNQPQHF.